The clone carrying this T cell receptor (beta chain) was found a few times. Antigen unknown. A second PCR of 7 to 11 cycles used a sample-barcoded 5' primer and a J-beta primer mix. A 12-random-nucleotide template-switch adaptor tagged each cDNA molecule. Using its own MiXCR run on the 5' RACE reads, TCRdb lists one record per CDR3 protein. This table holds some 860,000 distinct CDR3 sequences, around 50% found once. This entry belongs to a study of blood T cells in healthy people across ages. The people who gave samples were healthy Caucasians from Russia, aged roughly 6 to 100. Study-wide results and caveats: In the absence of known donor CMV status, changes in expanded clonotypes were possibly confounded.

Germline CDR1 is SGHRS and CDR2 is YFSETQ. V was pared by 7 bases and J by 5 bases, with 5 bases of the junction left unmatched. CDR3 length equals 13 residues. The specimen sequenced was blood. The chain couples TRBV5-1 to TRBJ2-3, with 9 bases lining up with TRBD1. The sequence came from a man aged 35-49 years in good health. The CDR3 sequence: CASQDRGGDTQYF. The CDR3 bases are TGCGCCAGCCAAGACAGGGGGGGAGATACGCAGTATTTT.